Each of the 5 T cell receptor beta chains below was sequenced from the same sample in a study of cytomegalovirus exposure and HLA in healthy donors. Vbeta (60) and Jbeta (13) primers were used in the PCR. Profiling relied on immunoSEQ multiplex PCR, and the TCRdb table lists in-frame clones only, not all of them. In the table there are 150,000 or so clones, roughly 80% of which are singletons. Sequenced input: PBMCs. The receptors stem from a man aged 50-59 years in good health and CMV-seropositive.

The sample holds one count of this clone. The rearrangement joins TRBV29-1 to TRBJ2-3; TRBD2 might be the D (6 bases). This CDR3 has 13 amino acids. CDR1 is SQVTM, CDR2 ANQGSEA, per germline. The V gene lost 5 bases and the J gene lost 2 bases, with 11 bases spanning the gap. The CDR3, as DNA: TGCAGCGTTCCGGGACTCCCCACAGATACGCAGTATTTT. This codes for CSVPGLPTDTQYF.

The V gene is TRBV5-1, the J gene TRBJ2-1; TRBD2 aligns across 7 bases. Germline values: CDR1 SGHRS, CDR2 YFSETQ. J lost 8 bases, V lost 3 bases, and 5 bases had no gene match. The CDR3 is made up of 13 amino acids. The CDR3 sequence: CASSWGGDHEQFF. CDR3 nucleotide sequence: TGCGCCAGCAGCTGGGGGGGGGACCATGAGCAGTTCTTC. Based on the CDR3 plus reference TRBV5-1 and TRBJ2-1, the full variable domain is KAGVTQTPRYLIKTRGQQVTLSCSPISGHRSVSWYQQTPGQGLQFLFEYFSETQRNKGNFPGRFSGRQFSNSRSEMNVSTLELGDSALYLCASSWGGDHEQFFGPGTRLTVL.

The chain is built from TRBV4-1 and TRBJ2-3; TRBD2 might be the D (6 bases). This CDR3 is 18 amino acids long. The germline V gene encodes CDR1 MGHRA and CDR2 YSYEKL. Trimming left V 0 bases short and J 1 base short, with 17 bases between. CDR3: CASSQDRTGVGGTDTQYF. The CDR3 nucleotides are TGCGCCAGCAGCCAAGATAGGACGGGAGTGGGGGGCACAGATACGCAGTATTTT.

V usage is TRBV6-1 and J usage is TRBJ1-1, with 8 nucleotides matching TRBD1. The CDR3 runs to 14 residues. The ends lost 5 bases at V and 1 base at J; junction bases unmatched: 3. Germline V gene data show CDR1 as MNHNS and CDR2 as SASEGT. CDR3 DNA: TGTGCCAGCAGTAAAGACAGGGGGAACACTGAAGCTTTCTTT. This gives the protein CASSKDRGNTEAFF.

This clone occurred a few times. V and J are TRBV28 and TRBJ1-6; 7 bases fit TRBD1. V lost 6 bases and J lost 4; bases outside the gene matches: 6. Germline V lookup: CDR1 MDHEN, CDR2 SYDVKM. The CDR3 extends over 15 amino acids. The CDR3 coding sequence is TGTGCCAGCAGAACCGGACAGGCTTATAATTCACCCCTCCACTTT. Amino acids: CASRTGQAYNSPLHF.